These 6 T cell receptor beta chains were sequenced from one sample in a study of OX40 agonist ivuxolimab in advanced cancers. Method: immunoSEQ multiplex PCR; TCRdb's copy keeps in-frame clones and lacks some. The profile covers tens of thousands of clones, with roughly 80% appearing a single time and 1.4% taken by the ten largest. This material consisted of CD4+ or CD8+ T cells sorted from blood, taken in a trial of the OX40 agonist ivuxolimab. The source of these receptors is an adult with an advanced solid tumor such as melanoma, head and neck, liver or kidney cancer.

This chain links TRBV5-1 with TRBJ2-1; D gene unclear. The CDR3 is made up of 15 amino acids. Germline V gene sequence: CDR1 SGHRS, CDR2 YFSETQ. V lost 4 bases, J lost 0 bases, and 11 bases lay in between. The CDR3 loop reads CASSPGTRSYNEQFF. The CDR3 DNA sequence: TGCGCCAGCAGCCCTGGAACCCGCTCCTACAATGAGCAGTTCTTC.

J is TRBJ2-7 and V is TRBV5-1, with 8 bases matching TRBD2. Germline CDR1 and CDR2: SGHRS and YFSETQ. V was clipped by 5 bases and J by 5 bases; unmatched bases: 9. CDR3 length: 14 amino acids. The DNA for the CDR3 is TGCGCCAGCAGGCTCGGGGGGGCGCTGGACGAGCAGTACTTC. It specifies CASRLGGALDEQYF.

This chain connects TRBV4-1 to TRBJ1-1; no definite D call. V was shortened by 1 base and J by 1 base, with 7 bases between the two germline ends. The CDR3 has 14 amino acids. CDR1 and CDR2 from the germline V gene are MGHRA and YSYEKL. This CDR3 reads CASSQAIGNTEAFF. CDR3 nucleotides: TGCGCCAGCAGCCAAGCCATAGGGAACACTGAAGCTTTCTTT.

V is TRBV20-1 and J is TRBJ2-3; no reliable D call. The ends were cut back, 6 bases at V and 6 bases at J, with 1 base in the middle. This CDR3 contains 8 residues. The germline CDR1 and CDR2 sequences are DFQATT and SNEGSKA (reference sequence). The CDR3 bases are TGCAGTGCCGATACGCAGTATTTT. Its protein is CSADTQYF.

This clone was detected only once. The J gene is TRBJ1-2, the V gene TRBV7-8; 10 nucleotides match TRBD1. Germline assignment: CDR1 SGHVS and CDR2 FQNEAQ. V lost 1 base and J lost 7; bases outside the gene matches: 6. This CDR3 comprises 15 residues. CDR3 in DNA: TGTGCCAGCAGCTTAGAGCGGACAGGGGGTAGTGGCTACACCTTC. Amino acids: CASSLERTGGSGYTF.

The rearrangement links TRBV6-1 to TRBJ1-2; TRBD1 might be the D (5 bases). There are 13 residues in the CDR3. Germline CDR1 MNHNS, CDR2 SASEGT. With 1 base removed from V and 8 bases from J, the gap between germline ends came to 11 bases. The chain's CDR3 is CASSEVGDGGYTF. The CDR3, as DNA: TGTGCCAGCAGTGAAGTGGGGGATGGGGGCTACACCTTC.